This T cell receptor (beta chain) was observed in a study of blood T cell repertoires in COVID-19. Study in general: Samples representing acute and convalescent COVID-19 were sourced from the United States, Italy and Spain.

This clone came up once. With V trimmed by 11 bases and J by 3 bases, 9 bases remained unmatched. This CDR3 is 13 amino acids long. Authors' methods: Estimation of nucleated cell counts was performed using reference gene primer amplification. TCRdb's table, derived via immunoSEQ multiplex PCR, lists solely in-frame clones and lacks some. V, J and clone size reflect that table, while D and trimming were determined from the DNA. The data contain some 38,000 clones, around 83% of them seen just once; the ten biggest clones take up approximately 45%. V and J are TRBV12-3 or TRBV12-4 and TRBJ1-1; 7 nucleotides match TRBD1. Sequencing was carried out using peripheral blood. This TCR derives from a man aged 60 to 69 with active or convalescent COVID-19. CDR3 DNA sequence: TGTGCCGGTCGGACAGGCACTCACACTGAAGCTTTCTTT. It codes for CAGRTGTHTEAFF.